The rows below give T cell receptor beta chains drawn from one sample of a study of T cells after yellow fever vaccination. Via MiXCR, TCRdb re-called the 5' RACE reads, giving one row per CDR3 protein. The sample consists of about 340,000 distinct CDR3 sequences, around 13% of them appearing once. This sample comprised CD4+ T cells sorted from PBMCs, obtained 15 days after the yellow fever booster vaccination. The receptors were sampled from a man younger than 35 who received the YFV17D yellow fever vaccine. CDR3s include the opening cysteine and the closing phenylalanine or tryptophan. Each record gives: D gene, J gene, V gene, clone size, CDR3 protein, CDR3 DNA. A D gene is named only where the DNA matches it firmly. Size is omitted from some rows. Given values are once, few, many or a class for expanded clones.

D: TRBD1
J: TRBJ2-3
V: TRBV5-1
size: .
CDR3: CASSPGQGIDTQYF
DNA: TGCGCCAGCAGCCCGGGACAGGGGATAGATACGCAGTATTTT

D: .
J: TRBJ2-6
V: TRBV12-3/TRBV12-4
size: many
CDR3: CASSFRRRLNLNSGANVLTF
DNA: TGTGCCAGCAGTTTTCGGCGTCGGTTGAATTTAAACTCTGGGGCCAACGTCCTGACTTTC

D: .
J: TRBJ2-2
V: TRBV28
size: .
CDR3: CASSPDPTGELFF
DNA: TGTGCCAGCAGCCCGGACCCCACCGGGGAGCTGTTTTTT

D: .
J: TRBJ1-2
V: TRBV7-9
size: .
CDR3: CASSHVVARRGYTF
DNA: TGTGCCAGCAGCCACGTGGTGGCCCGTCGGGGCTACACCTTC

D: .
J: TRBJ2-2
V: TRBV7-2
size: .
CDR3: CASSLASFTSLDTGELFF
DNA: TGTGCCAGCAGCTTAGCGTCGTTCACCAGCCTGGACACCGGGGAGCTGTTTTTT

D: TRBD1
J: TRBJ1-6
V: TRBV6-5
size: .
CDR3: CASSYSTGGRETPLHF
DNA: TGTGCCAGCAGTTACTCGACAGGGGGGAGGGAAACACCCCTCCACTTT

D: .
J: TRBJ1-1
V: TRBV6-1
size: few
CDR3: CASSELGGTEAFF
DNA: TGTGCCAGCAGTGAGTTAGGAGGGACTGAAGCTTTCTTT

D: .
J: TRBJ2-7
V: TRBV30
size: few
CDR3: CAWSVAGYEQYF
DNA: TGTGCCTGGAGTGTGGCTGGCTACGAGCAGTACTTC

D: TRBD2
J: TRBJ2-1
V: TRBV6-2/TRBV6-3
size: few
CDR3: CASSGRTSGGADEQFF
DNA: TGTGCCAGCAGTGGCCGTACTAGCGGGGGGGCCGATGAGCAGTTCTTC

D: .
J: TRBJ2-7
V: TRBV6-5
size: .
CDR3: CASSRDGHYEQYF
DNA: TGTGCCAGCAGCCGGGACGGCCACTACGAGCAGTACTTC

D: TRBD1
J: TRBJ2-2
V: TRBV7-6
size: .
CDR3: CASSLIPGQQNTGELFF
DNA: TGTGCCAGCAGCTTAATTCCGGGACAGCAAAACACCGGGGAGCTGTTTTTT

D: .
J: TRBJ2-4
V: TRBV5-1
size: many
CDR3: CASSLEPGTQYF
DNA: TGCGCCAGCAGCTTGGAGCCGGGGACGCAGTACTTC

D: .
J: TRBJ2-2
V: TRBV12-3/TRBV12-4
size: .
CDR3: CASSYQVTGELFF
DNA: TGTGCCAGCAGTTACCAGGTCACCGGGGAGCTGTTTTTT

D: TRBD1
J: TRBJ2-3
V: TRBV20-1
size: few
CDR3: CSASEPDRGADTQYF
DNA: TGCAGTGCTAGCGAACCCGACAGGGGCGCAGATACGCAGTATTTT

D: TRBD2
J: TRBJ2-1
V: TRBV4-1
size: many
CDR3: CASSPGLAGPSYNEQFF
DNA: TGCGCCAGCAGCCCAGGACTAGCGGGACCTTCCTACAATGAGCAGTTCTTC

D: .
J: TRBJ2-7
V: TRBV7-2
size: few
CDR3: CASSFASSYEQYF
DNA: TGTGCCAGCAGCTTCGCCAGCTCCTACGAGCAGTACTTC

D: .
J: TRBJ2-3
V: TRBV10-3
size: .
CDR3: CAIAQEPTDTQYF
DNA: TGTGCCATAGCACAGGAGCCCACAGATACGCAGTATTTT

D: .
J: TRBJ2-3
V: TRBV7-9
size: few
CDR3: CASSLPGGRTDTQYF
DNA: TGTGCCAGCAGCTTACCGGGTGGGCGCACAGATACGCAGTATTTT

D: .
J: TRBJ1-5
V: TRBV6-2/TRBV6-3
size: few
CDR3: CASSPRQGRGNQPQHF
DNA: TGTGCCAGCAGCCCCCGGCAGGGCCGGGGCAATCAGCCCCAGCATTTT

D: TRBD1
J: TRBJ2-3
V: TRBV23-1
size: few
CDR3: CASSQAQGAFTDTQYF
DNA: TGCGCCAGCAGTCAGGCACAGGGGGCCTTCACAGATACGCAGTATTTT

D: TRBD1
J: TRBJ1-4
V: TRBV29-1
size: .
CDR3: CGVEDHYVGQGDEKLFF
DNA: TGCGGCGTTGAAGATCATTATGTGGGACAGGGGGATGAAAAACTGTTTTTT

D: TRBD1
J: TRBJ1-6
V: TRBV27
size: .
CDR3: CASSLGDRWGSPLHF
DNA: TGTGCCAGCAGTTTGGGGGACAGATGGGGTTCACCCCTCCACTTT

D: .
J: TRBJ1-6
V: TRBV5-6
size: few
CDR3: CASSLSNSPLHF
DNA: TGTGCCAGCAGCTTGAGTAATTCACCCCTCCACTTT

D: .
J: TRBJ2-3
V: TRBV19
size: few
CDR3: CASRVAGAPDTQYF
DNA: TGTGCCAGCAGGGTGGCGGGGGCCCCAGATACGCAGTATTTT

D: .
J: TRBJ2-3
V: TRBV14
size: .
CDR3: CASSHSSTQYF
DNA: TGTGCCAGCAGCCATTCAAGTACGCAGTATTTT

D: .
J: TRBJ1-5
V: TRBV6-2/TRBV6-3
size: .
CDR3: CASSPVGVQPQHF
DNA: TGTGCCAGCAGCCCCGTAGGGGTTCAGCCCCAGCATTTT

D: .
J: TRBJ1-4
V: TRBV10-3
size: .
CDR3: CAITKLFF
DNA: TGTGCCATCACTAAACTGTTTTTT

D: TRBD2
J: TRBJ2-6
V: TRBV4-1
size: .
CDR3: CASSQEITGGAVGANVLTF
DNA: TGCGCCAGCAGCCAAGAGATAACCGGGGGGGCAGTAGGGGCCAACGTCCTGACTTTC